The entry below gives a single TCR beta chain sequence along with its context. Its antigen is as yet unknown. These data come from a study of Graves' ophthalmopathy and Graves' hyperthyroidism. Broader study findings: Ophthalmopathy progression was predicted by the model at approximately 71% sensitivity and 72.22% specificity. The authors also found most expanded thyroid clonotypes above 0.001 frequency in blood.

Amplification targeted the TCR beta CDR3 regions, with RNA transcripts as the source material. First-round RT-PCR relied on HTBI primers, and a second-round multiplex PCR came next. Via MiXCR, TCRdb re-called the multiplex PCR reads, giving one row per CDR3 protein. The sample consists of 400,000 or so distinct CDR3 sequences, about 15% of them appearing once. Hyperthyroidism patients were newly diagnosed, under 2 months' duration, aged 18 to 65. V lost 1 base and J 0 bases, leaving 10 bases between the germline ends. The CDR3 is made up of 15 amino acids. Per the germline V gene, CDR1 is MNHEY and CDR2 is SVGAGI.

Material: peripheral blood. The TCR was taken from an adult woman with stable Graves' hyperthyroidism. This chain joins TRBV6-5 and TRBJ2-7; D may be TRBD2 (6 bases). CDR3 sequence: CASSYYVGGSYEQYF. The CDR3, as DNA: TGTGCCAGCAGTTACTACGTGGGGGGCTCCTACGAGCAGTACTTC.